This T cell receptor beta chain came from a study of T cell changes during pregnancy in multiple sclerosis. Profiling relied on immunoSEQ multiplex PCR, and the TCRdb table lists in-frame clones only, not all of them. This table holds around 100,000 clones, around 90% found once. Deletions cut 0 bases from V and 4 bases from J, with 6 bases between. Germline lookup yields CDR1 MNHEY and CDR2 SVGAGI. This CDR3 is built from 13 residues. Source: peripheral blood, taken in the second trimester of pregnancy. This TCR derives from a female donor with multiple sclerosis, enrolled in a pregnancy study. The chain combines TRBV6-5 with TRBJ1-1; possible D gene TRBD1, 5 bases. Written as DNA, the CDR3 is TGTGCCAGCAGTTACTCAGGGGTCACTGAAGCTTTCTTT. It encodes CASSYSGVTEAFF.